This entry is about one T cell receptor beta chain. Its antigen remains unknown. Sequencing used immunoSEQ multiplex PCR; TCRdb keeps in-frame clones, though not all of them. Of approximately 170,000 clones listed, 85% were seen once; the top ten hold approximately 16%. This record comes from a study of cytomegalovirus exposure and HLA in healthy donors. Overall study: A subsequent analysis reported that the roughly 120 validation repertoires were produced on the same platform that had also been used for the 550 to 750 first-cohort repertoires. Study outcomes and limitations: Subsequent analysis found a tendency for first-cohort TCR clusters to co-occur within the 120 validation repertoires.

The V and J ends lost 4 bases and 6 bases, in that order; junction bases with no gene match: 12. This CDR3 spans 16 amino acids. Germline CDR1 reads MDHEN; CDR2 reads SYDVKM. The clonotype originates from a man aged 18 to 30 in good health and CMV-seropositive. The chain carries TRBV28 and TRBJ2-1; TRBD1 matches 7 bases. Sequenced: PBMCs. The CDR3 DNA reads as TGTGCCAGCAGTTCCGCCCGACAGGGTTGGGGCAATGAGCAGTTCTTC. Translating gives CASSSARQGWGNEQFF.